This T cell receptor beta chain emerged from a study of response to subunit inactivated influenza vaccine. General observations from the study: The authors put forward the suggestion that each seasonal influenza vaccination may bring in only a limited number of new T cells.

Trimming took off 4 bases at V and 4 bases at J, with 16 bases between the two ends. The germline CDR1 and CDR2 sequences are DFQATT and SNEGSKA (reference sequence). This CDR3 has 14 amino acids. TCRdb re-called the RT-PCR reads through MiXCR, storing one row per CDR3 protein. The sample includes 600,000 to 700,000 distinct CDR3 sequences, roughly 15% of them seen just once. Turning to this clonotype: Its cognate antigen is unknown.

The TCR was taken from a man aged 50 to 59 who received an inactivated influenza vaccine. The rearrangement joins TRBV20-1 to TRBJ2-5; the D gene is possibly TRBD1 (6 bases). Sequenced material: PBMCs from blood, taken 14 days before vaccination. The CDR3 region is CSATTTGRRETQYF. CDR3 in DNA: TGCAGTGCTACTACTACAGGGCGGCGAGAGACCCAGTACTTC.